This passage covers 30 T cell receptor beta chains from one sample sequenced in a study of cytomegalovirus exposure and HLA in healthy donors. PCR employed 60 Vbeta and 13 Jbeta primers. Libraries were prepared by immunoSEQ multiplex PCR; TCRdb keeps only in-frame clonotypes and omits some of them. The sample holds 90,000 to 150,000 clones; 50% to 65% are singletons and the top ten take about 9%. Sequencing was done on a sample of PBMCs. All receptors derive from a man aged 40-49 years in good health and CMV-seropositive.

This clone was found a few times. The gene calls are TRBV6-4 and TRBJ2-3, with TRBD2 matching 8 bases. The germline V gene has CDR1 MRHNA and CDR2 SNTAGT. This CDR3 spans 15 amino acids. Trimming cost V 0 bases and J 4 bases; bases outside gene matches: 3. The CDR3 DNA sequence: TGTGCCAGCAGTGACTCGGCCGGGGGGGCAGATACGCAGTATTTT. This codes for CASSDSAGGADTQYF.

This clone was recorded only once. The chain uses TRBV19 and TRBJ1-1; TRBD1 agrees at 9 bases. V lost 3 bases, J lost 5 bases, and 4 bases stayed unmatched. This CDR3 spans 14 amino acids. The germline gives CDR1 LNHDA, CDR2 SQIVND (reference sequence). The CDR3, as DNA: TGTGCCAGTAGTATTTTGACAGGGGGTACTGAAGCTTTCTTT. Protein: CASSILTGGTEAFF.

The chain employs TRBV13 and TRBJ2-1; perhaps TRBD1 as D (6 bases). V was shortened by 1 base and J by 5 bases, with 15 bases between the two germline ends. Per germline, CDR1 PRHDT and CDR2 FYEKMQ (reference sequence). This CDR3 has 16 amino acids. The CDR3 region is CASSLALGGLDNEQFF. In DNA form, the CDR3 reads TGTGCCAGCAGCTTAGCCCTAGGGGGATTGGACAATGAGCAGTTCTTC.

The chain employs TRBV6-1 and TRBJ2-5; D gene uncertain. This CDR3 is built from 13 residues. Per germline, CDR1 MNHNS and CDR2 SASEGT. The V end lost 3 bases, the J end lost 5 bases, and 10 bases lay between the germline ends. The DNA for the CDR3 is TGTGCCAGCAGTGATTTAGTTCGGGAGACCCAGTACTTC. Amino acid sequence: CASSDLVRETQYF.

About this clone itself: This sample includes further DNA sequences coding for the same CDR3. The CDR3, as DNA: TGTGCCAGCAGCCAAGACCTTAACTATGGCTACACCTTC. Translation: CASSQDLNYGYTF. This sequence joins TRBV4-2 and TRBJ1-2; D gene uncertain. V lost 0 bases and J 1 base, leaving 3 bases between the germline ends. The length of the CDR3 is 13 residues. Germline CDR1 LGHNA, CDR2 YNFKEQ.

The chain recombines TRBV6-5 with TRBJ2-7; TRBD1 aligns across 8 bases. Germline V gene data show CDR1 as MNHEY and CDR2 as SVGAGI. J lost 4 bases, V lost 0 bases, and 5 bases had no gene match. This CDR3 region has 15 residues. The CDR3 DNA reads as TGTGCCAGCAGTTACTCTACAGGGGGGATGTACGAGCAGTACTTC. This encodes CASSYSTGGMYEQYF.

J is TRBJ2-1 and V is TRBV27; 10 nucleotides line up with TRBD2. The germline gives CDR1 MNHEY, CDR2 SMNVEV (reference sequence). The CDR3 extends over 18 amino acids. Germline trimming cut 5 bases from V and 7 bases from J; bases unmatched to any gene: 17. CDR3 DNA sequence: TGTGCCAGCAGTCCCATCCTGGATACTAGCGGGATTTTGAATGAGCAGTTCTTC. The encoded protein is CASSPILDTSGILNEQFF.

The genes are TRBV10-2 and TRBJ2-1, with 12 bases identical to TRBD1. This CDR3 comprises 14 residues. The germline gives CDR1 WSHSY, CDR2 SAAADI. V lost 6 bases to trimming and J lost 8 bases; unmatched junction nucleotides: 5. This CDR3 is CASSRDRGLHEQFF. Here the CDR3 DNA reads TGCGCCAGCAGCCGGGACAGGGGGCTCCATGAGCAGTTCTTC.

The CDR3 is CASSKGSLRSGELFF. The CDR3 DNA reads TGTGCCAGCAGCAAGGGGTCCCTAAGGTCCGGGGAGCTGTTTTTT. This rearrangement joins TRBV5-4 to TRBJ2-2; tentative D call: TRBD1 (5 bases). The CDR3 has 15 amino acids. Per germline, CDR1 SGHNT and CDR2 YYREEE (reference sequence). V was trimmed by 4 bases and J by 6 bases, leaving 16 bases between them. The entire variable domain, with the rest obtained from reference TRBV5-4 and TRBJ2-2, is as follows: ETGVTQSPTHLIKTRGQQVTLRCSSQSGHNTVSWYQQALGQGPQFIFQYYREEENGRGNFPPRFSGLQFPNYSSELNVNALELDDSALYLCASSKGSLRSGELFFGEGSRLTVL.

The chain uses TRBV27 and TRBJ2-7; 11 positions agree with TRBD1. The CDR3 sequence is 16 residues long. V lost 3 bases and J lost 6; bases outside the gene matches: 10. Germline V gene sequence: CDR1 MNHEY, CDR2 SMNVEV (reference sequence). DNA of the CDR3: TGTGCCAGCAGTTTGTTCGTCGGACAGGGGGCTGCCGAGCAGTACTTC. Its protein product is CASSLFVGQGAAEQYF.

Regarding this clone: Other DNA sequences in the same sample also yield this CDR3. The chain employs TRBV27 and TRBJ1-1; TRBD1 might be the D (5 bases). The CDR3 is 14 residues long. V was trimmed by 4 bases and J by 1 base, leaving 10 bases between them. Germline CDR1 reads MNHEY; CDR2 reads SMNVEV (reference sequence). The CDR3 loop reads CASSSGGTNTEAFF. In nucleotides, the CDR3 is TGTGCCAGCAGTTCCGGGGGAACGAACACTGAAGCTTTCTTT.

J is TRBJ2-2 and V is TRBV10-1; tentatively, D is TRBD2 (6 bases). Germline V CDR1 and CDR2: WNHNN, SYGVQD (reference sequence). CDR3 size: 15 residues. The V and J ends lost 1 base and 1 base respectively, with 7 bases between them. The CDR3 sequence: CASSELRGNTGELFF. In nucleotides, the CDR3 is TGCGCCAGCAGTGAGTTGCGGGGGAACACCGGGGAGCTGTTTTTT.

This chain connects TRBV5-4 to TRBJ1-4, with 7 bases that match TRBD1. Trimming cost V 4 bases and J 0 bases; bases outside gene matches: 9. This CDR3 spans 17 amino acids. Germline V gives CDR1 SGHNT, CDR2 YYREEE (reference sequence). CDR3 residues: CASSPVPGQTTNEKLFF. CDR3 DNA: TGTGCCAGCAGCCCCGTCCCGGGACAGACAACTAATGAAAAACTGTTTTTT.

V and J are TRBV29-1 and TRBJ2-3, with 9 bases identical to TRBD1. V gave up 7 bases and J gave up 6 bases; unmatched junction bases: 11. The CDR3 is 14 residues long. Germline CDR1 reads SQVTM; CDR2 reads ANQGSEA. The CDR3, as DNA: TGCAGCGGTATTACAGGGGGCGACCTGGATACGCAGTATTTT. Translating gives CSGITGGDLDTQYF.

The chain recombines TRBV6-1 with TRBJ1-5; 9 nucleotides match TRBD1. Germline-derived CDR1 and CDR2 are MNHNS and SASEGT. The CDR3 has 14 amino acids. V shed 8 bases and J 6 bases; nucleotides not matched to a gene: 8. This CDR3 is CASSGTGPFQPQHF. CDR3 coding DNA: TGTGCCAGCTCCGGGACAGGGCCTTTTCAGCCCCAGCATTTT.

The J gene is TRBJ2-7, the V gene TRBV7-2, with TRBD2 matching 8 bases. In germline, CDR1 is SGHTA, CDR2 FQGNSA. This CDR3 has 14 residues. Unmatched junction bases numbered 3, after V lost 4 bases and J lost 1 base. CDR3 protein: CASSSSGGSYEQYF. Written as DNA, the CDR3 is TGTGCCAGCAGCTCAAGCGGGGGTTCCTACGAGCAGTACTTC.

The chain links TRBV9 to TRBJ2-3, with a possible D match to TRBD2 (6 bases). Germline values: CDR1 SGDLS, CDR2 YYNGEE. V was clipped by 0 bases and J by 5 bases, with 13 bases between them. The CDR3 length is 15 residues. CDR3 in amino acids: CASSVETSNQDTQYF. The DNA of the CDR3 is TGTGCCAGCAGCGTAGAAACTAGCAACCAAGATACGCAGTATTTT.

This rearrangement joins TRBV9 to TRBJ2-1; a weak D match, TRBD2 (7 bases). The CDR3 is made up of 14 amino acids. The V gene lost 7 bases and the J gene lost 3 bases, with 14 bases spanning the gap. CDR1 is SGDLS, CDR2 YYNGEE, per germline. The CDR3 protein is CASGTGGLYNEQFF. The CDR3 bases are TGTGCCAGCGGGACGGGGGGCCTCTACAATGAGCAGTTCTTC.

The chain couples TRBV27 to TRBJ2-3; 14 bases agree with TRBD2. Germline-derived CDR1 and CDR2 are MNHEY and SMNVEV (reference sequence). The V segment lost 0 bases and the J segment 4 bases; nucleotides outside the gene matches: 12. The CDR3 has 20 residues. This CDR3 reads CASSLSPPRLAGGGADTQYF. In DNA form, the CDR3 reads TGTGCCAGCAGTTTATCGCCCCCTCGACTAGCGGGAGGGGGGGCAGATACGCAGTATTTT.

The chain links TRBV6-5 to TRBJ1-2, with D tentatively TRBD1 (6 bases). Germline-derived CDR1 and CDR2 are MNHEY and SVGAGI. This CDR3 has 13 residues. The V end was cut by 6 bases, the J end by 4 bases, with 12 bases between. The CDR3 DNA is TGTGCCAGCAGCACTCAGGGGCCCTATGGCTACACCTTC. Its translation: CASSTQGPYGYTF.

The rearrangement links TRBV28 to TRBJ2-1, with 8 positions matching TRBD1. V shed 5 bases and J 0 bases; nucleotides not matched to a gene: 15. Germline V gives CDR1 MDHEN, CDR2 SYDVKM. CDR3 length: 19 amino acids. The CDR3 DNA follows: TGTGCCAGCAGTCACGGGGGACAGGCGCTATTTAGCTCCTACAATGAGCAGTTCTTC. Amino acid sequence: CASSHGGQALFSSYNEQFF.

The chain has TRBV28 and TRBJ2-3, with a tentative D call TRBD1 (6 bases). CDR3 length equals 18 residues. Germline values: CDR1 MDHEN, CDR2 SYDVKM. The V and J ends lost 4 bases and 1 base respectively, with 21 bases between them. The CDR3 spells CASSSDHQLEGGTDTQYF. CDR3 DNA: TGTGCCAGCAGTTCCGATCATCAACTAGAGGGGGGCACAGATACGCAGTATTTT. Together with reference TRBV28 and TRBJ2-3, the CDR3 gives the full variable domain: DVKVTQSSRYLVKRTGEKVFLECVQDMDHENMFWYRQDPGLGLRLIYFSYDVKMKEKGDIPEGYSVSREKKERFSLILESASTNQTSMYLCASSSDHQLEGGTDTQYFGPGTRLTVL.

The V and J genes are TRBV10-3 and TRBJ2-1, with TRBD2 as a possible D gene (5 bases). The V end was cut by 1 base, the J end by 5 bases, with 18 bases between. The CDR3 has 17 amino acids. The germline gives CDR1 ENHRY, CDR2 SYGVKD. The CDR3 sequence: CAISEFATREGDNEQFF. The CDR3 DNA reads TGTGCCATCAGTGAGTTTGCTACTAGAGAGGGAGACAATGAGCAGTTCTTC.

This chain uses TRBV6-5 with TRBJ2-7; no clear D. There are 16 residues in the CDR3. The germline CDR1 and CDR2 sequences are MNHEY and SVGAGI. Trimming cost V 0 bases and J 1 base, with 13 bases left between them. The CDR3 is CASSYSSRPLSYEQYF. CDR3 in DNA: TGTGCCAGCAGTTACTCTTCCAGGCCCCTGTCCTACGAGCAGTACTTC.

The chain employs TRBV7-2 and TRBJ2-5; 8 bases are a match to TRBD2. V was pared by 2 bases and J by 1 base, with 9 bases of the junction left unmatched. The CDR3 has 17 residues. From germline, CDR1 is SGHTA and CDR2 FQGNSA. The CDR3 loop is CASSLSLRAGGQETQYF. CDR3 coding DNA: TGTGCCAGCAGCTTAAGCCTTCGGGCGGGGGGCCAAGAGACCCAGTACTTC.

The rearrangement uses TRBV18 and TRBJ2-5; 9 nucleotides match TRBD1. The DNA end lines up better with TRBJ2-7; the J call may be wrong. The CDR3 consists of 14 residues. Looked up from germline, CDR1 is KGHSH and CDR2 is LQKENI. The CDR3 DNA follows: TGTGCCAGCTCACCAAGACAGGGGGTCTACGAGCAGTACTTC. Amino acids: CASSPRQGVYEQYF.

The chain is built from TRBV30 and TRBJ2-7; 8 bases line up with TRBD2. CDR1 GTSNPN and CDR2 SVGIG come from the germline V gene (reference sequence). V trimming: 3 bases; J trimming: 2 bases; junction bases outside the gene matches: 3. The CDR3 is 13 amino acids. The CDR3 reads CAWSSGGAYEQYF. The CDR3, as DNA: TGTGCCTGGAGCTCGGGGGGGGCCTACGAGCAGTACTTC.

This chain links TRBV27 with TRBJ2-3; 8 bases align to TRBD1. The CDR3 is 17 residues long. Germline V gene lookup returns CDR1 MNHEY and CDR2 SMNVEV (reference sequence). V was clipped by 0 bases and J by 3 bases; unmatched bases: 8. Written as DNA, the CDR3 is TGTGCCAGCAGTTTATCCGGCCTCAGGGGGCGAACAGATACGCAGTATTTT. Its protein product is CASSLSGLRGRTDTQYF.

This chain links TRBV21-1 with TRBJ2-5; the listed D gene, TRBD2, was not tested against the DNA. TRBV21-1 is termed a pseudogene. The CDR3 covers 15 residues. CDR3 protein: CASSKVGSLRCPQYF. The DNA for the CDR3 is TGTGCCAGCAGCAAAGTGGGGAGCCTACGTTGCCCCCAGTACTTC.

The genes are TRBV5-1 and TRBJ2-3; TRBD2 matches at 8 bases. In germline, CDR1 is SGHRS, CDR2 YFSETQ. V was clipped by 2 bases and J by 1 base; unmatched bases: 3. The CDR3 contains 15 residues. The CDR3 protein is CASSFELAGTDTQYF. The CDR3 DNA sequence: TGCGCCAGCAGCTTTGAACTAGCGGGCACAGATACGCAGTATTTT. Supplemented by reference TRBV5-1 and TRBJ2-3, the full variable domain reads KAGVTQTPRYLIKTRGQQVTLSCSPISGHRSVSWYQQTPGQGLQFLFEYFSETQRNKGNFPGRFSGRQFSNSRSEMNVSTLELGDSALYLCASSFELAGTDTQYFGPGTRLTVL.